This is a list of T cell receptor beta chains from one sample in a study of blood T cell repertoires in COVID-19. Sequencing was performed with immunoSEQ multiplex PCR; in TCRdb, only in-frame clones are kept and a portion is missing. The sample shows about 180,000 clones, about 86% of them seen only once. Material: peripheral blood. The receptor source for this set is a man aged 50-60 years with active or convalescent COVID-19. CDR3s include the opening cysteine and the closing phenylalanine or tryptophan. The D gene is left open where the match is weak. Only part of the rows carry a size: once, few, many, or a class if the clone is expanded.

J gene | D gene | clone size | V gene | CDR3 length | CDR3 protein | CDR3 DNA
TRBJ2-1 | TRBD2 | - | TRBV24-1 | 18 | CATSGRDRTSGMINEQFF | TGTGCCACCAGTGGCAGGGACAGGACTAGCGGGATGATAAATGAGCAGTTCTTC
TRBJ1-5 | - | - | TRBV19 | 12 | CATRQDNQPQHF | TGTGCCACAAGACAGGACAATCAGCCCCAGCATTTT
TRBJ1-1 | - | - | TRBV7-7 | 13 | CASSLGQGTEAFF | TGTGCTAGCAGCTTAGGTCAGGGCACTGAAGCTTTCTTT
TRBJ2-5 | - | - | TRBV19 | 13 | CASSIRNQETQYF | TGTGCCAGTAGTATCAGGAACCAAGAGACCCAGTACTTC
TRBJ2-2 | TRBD2 | - | TRBV6-2/TRBV6-3 | 15 | CASSYSGTRLVELFF | TGTGCCAGCAGTTACTCAGGGACTAGACTCGTGGAGCTGTTTTTT
TRBJ2-3 | - | once | TRBV3-1/TRBV3-2 | 16 | CASSQDGGWYTDTQYF | TGTGCCAGCAGCCAAGATGGGGGCTGGTACACAGATACGCAGTATTTT
TRBJ1-1 | TRBD1 | - | TRBV5-8 | 13 | CASSVVQGAEAFF | TGTGCCAGCAGCGTTGTACAGGGGGCTGAAGCTTTCTTT
TRBJ1-2 | - | few | TRBV12-3/TRBV12-4 | 12 | CASSGQSQGYTF | TGTGCCAGCAGTGGACAATCTCAGGGCTACACCTTC
TRBJ1-2 | - | - | TRBV5-1 | 16 | CASSVSTGSPNYGYTF | TGCGCCAGCAGCGTTTCTACAGGGTCCCCTAACTATGGCTACACCTTC
TRBJ1-2 | - | - | TRBV6-1 | 13 | CASSEDRRYGYTF | TGTGCCAGCAGTGAAGACAGACGGTATGGCTACACCTTC
TRBJ1-2 | - | - | TRBV11-3 | 13 | CASSLGQDYGYTF | TGTGCCAGCAGCTTAGGACAGGACTATGGCTACACCTTC
TRBJ1-1 | - | - | TRBV24-1 | 13 | CATSDPARTEAFF | TGTGCCACCAGTGATCCGGCCAGGACTGAAGCTTTCTTT
TRBJ1-1 | - | once | TRBV30 | 11 | CAWSGDTEAFF | TGTGCCTGGTCGGGGGACACTGAAGCTTTCTTT
TRBJ2-1 | TRBD2 | - | TRBV6-5 | 13 | CASSSSGRHEQFF | TGTGCCAGCAGTTCTAGCGGGAGGCATGAGCAGTTCTTC
TRBJ1-5 | TRBD1 | few | TRBV7-6 | 15 | CASSPGTGGNQPQHF | TGTGCCAGCAGCCCTGGGACAGGGGGAAATCAGCCCCAGCATTTT
TRBJ2-1 | TRBD2 | - | TRBV30 | 15 | CAWSVLAGGGDEQFF | TGTGCCTGGAGTGTTCTGGCGGGGGGAGGGGATGAGCAGTTCTTC
TRBJ2-1 | - | once | TRBV7-3 | 14 | CASSLSSTYNEQFF | TGTGCCAGCAGCTTAAGTAGCACGTACAATGAGCAGTTCTTC
TRBJ2-2 | - | - | TRBV25-1 | 15 | CASSDRVFGTGELFF | TGTGCCAGCAGTGACCGGGTCTTTGGGACCGGGGAGCTGTTTTTT
TRBJ1-2 | - | - | TRBV19 | 13 | CASSPGEGGGYTF | TGTGCCAGTAGTCCAGGGGAGGGTGGCGGCTACACCTTC
TRBJ1-5 | - | - | TRBV20-1 | 14 | CSASFGGSNQPQHF | TGCAGTGCTAGTTTTGGGGGGAGCAATCAGCCCCAGCATTTT
TRBJ1-6 | TRBD1 | once | TRBV6-5 | 15 | CASSPVDRDNSPLHF | TGTGCCAGCAGTCCCGTTGACAGGGACAATTCACCCCTCCACTTT
TRBJ1-5 | - | - | TRBV6-2/TRBV6-3 | 11 | CASSSPGPQHF | TGTGCCAGCAGCTCCCCCGGGCCCCAGCATTTT